This T cell receptor beta chain was observed in a study of cytomegalovirus exposure and HLA in healthy donors. In the study overall: Of the donors genotyped, several hundred in all, about 80% fell in the Caucasian-associated ancestry cluster.

Concerning this clone itself: Its target is unknown.

There are 13 residues in the CDR3. V was shortened by 1 base and J by 8 bases, with 9 bases between the two germline ends. Germline CDR1 SEHNR, CDR2 FQNEAQ (reference sequence). PCR used 60 Vbeta primers and 13 Jbeta primers. TCRdb's copy holds only in-frame clones and misses some; the assay was immunoSEQ multiplex PCR. This sample carries 95,000 to 150,000 clones, around three quarters of them seen once, and the ten largest clones take about 3.3%. Findings and limits, study-wide: TRBV6-2, TRBV6-3 and other indistinguishable V segments were excluded. Confirmation was obtained in vitro that a few CMV-associated chains are specific for CMV antigens. When a later analysis was performed, an Asian-associated ancestry cluster reportedly had fewer N-insertions than the approximately 700-donor mean.

This chain connects TRBV7-9 to TRBJ2-1; D not resolved. Specimen: PBMCs. This clonotype was sampled from a woman between 50 and 59 years old in good health and CMV-seronegative. CDR3 nucleotides: TGTGCCAGCAGCTTAGATGGGCTTTATGAGCAGTTCTTC. This sequence encodes CASSLDGLYEQFF.